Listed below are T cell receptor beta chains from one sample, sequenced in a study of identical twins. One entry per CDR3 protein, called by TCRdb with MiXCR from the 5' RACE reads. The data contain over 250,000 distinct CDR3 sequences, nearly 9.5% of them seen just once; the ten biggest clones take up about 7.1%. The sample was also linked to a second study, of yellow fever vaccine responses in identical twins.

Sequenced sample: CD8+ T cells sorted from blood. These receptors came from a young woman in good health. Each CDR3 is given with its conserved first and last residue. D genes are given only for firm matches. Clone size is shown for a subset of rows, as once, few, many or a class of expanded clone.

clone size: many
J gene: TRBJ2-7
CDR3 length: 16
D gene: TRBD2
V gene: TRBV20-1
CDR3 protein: CSARSLAEPKLDEQYF
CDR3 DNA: TGCAGTGCTAGATCGCTAGCGGAACCCAAATTGGACGAGCAGTACTTC

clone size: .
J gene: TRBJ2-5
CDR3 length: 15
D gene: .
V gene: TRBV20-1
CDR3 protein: CSARDGWGHQETQYF
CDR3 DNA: TGCAGTGCTAGAGATGGGTGGGGACACCAAGAGACCCAGTACTTC

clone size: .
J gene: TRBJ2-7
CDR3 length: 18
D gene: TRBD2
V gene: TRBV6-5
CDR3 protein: CASSYSSTGGLGLYEQYF
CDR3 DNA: TGTGCCAGCAGTTACTCGTCGACGGGGGGGTTGGGTCTTTACGAGCAGTACTTC

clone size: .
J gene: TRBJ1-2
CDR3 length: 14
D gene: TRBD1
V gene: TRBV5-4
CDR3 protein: CASSNDRGLYGYTF
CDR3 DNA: TGTGCCAGCAGCAACGACAGGGGCCTATATGGCTACACCTTC

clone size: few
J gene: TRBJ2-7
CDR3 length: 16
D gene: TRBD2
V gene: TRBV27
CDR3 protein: CASSFDPGEGFSEQYF
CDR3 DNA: TGTGCCAGCAGTTTCGACCCGGGGGAGGGCTTTTCGGAGCAGTACTTC

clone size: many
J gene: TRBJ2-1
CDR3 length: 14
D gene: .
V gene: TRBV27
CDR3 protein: CASSLAESYNEQFF
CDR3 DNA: TGTGCCAGCAGTTTGGCGGAGTCTTACAATGAGCAGTTCTTC

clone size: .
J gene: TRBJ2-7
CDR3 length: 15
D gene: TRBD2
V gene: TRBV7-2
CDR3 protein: CASSSYRREIYEQYF
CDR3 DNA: TGTGCCAGCAGCTCCTACCGGCGGGAGATATACGAGCAGTACTTC

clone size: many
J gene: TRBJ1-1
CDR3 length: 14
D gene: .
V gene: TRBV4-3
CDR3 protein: CASSQDRGWTEAFF
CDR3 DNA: TGCGCCAGCAGCCAAGATAGGGGGTGGACTGAAGCTTTCTTT

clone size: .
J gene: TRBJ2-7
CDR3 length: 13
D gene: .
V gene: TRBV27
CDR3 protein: CASGVGGPYEQYF
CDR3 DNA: TGTGCCAGCGGAGTCGGCGGCCCCTACGAGCAGTACTTC

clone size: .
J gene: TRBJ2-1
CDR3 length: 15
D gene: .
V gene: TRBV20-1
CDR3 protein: CSASISWGEVNEQFF
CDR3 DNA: TGCAGTGCTTCGATAAGTTGGGGAGAGGTCAATGAGCAGTTCTTC

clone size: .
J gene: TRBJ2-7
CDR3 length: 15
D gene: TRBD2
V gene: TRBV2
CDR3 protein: CASSEFETSAYEQYF
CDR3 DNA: TGTGCCAGCAGTGAGTTTGAGACTAGCGCCTACGAGCAGTACTTC

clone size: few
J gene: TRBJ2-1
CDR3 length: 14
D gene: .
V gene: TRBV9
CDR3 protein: CASSVGLALDEQFF
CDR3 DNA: TGTGCCAGCAGCGTAGGTTTAGCTCTAGATGAGCAGTTCTTC

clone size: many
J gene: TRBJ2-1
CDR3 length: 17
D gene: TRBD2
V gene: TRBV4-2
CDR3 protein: CASSQDPGLGTYNEQFF
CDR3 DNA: TGTGCCAGCAGCCAAGATCCGGGACTAGGAACCTACAATGAGCAGTTCTTC

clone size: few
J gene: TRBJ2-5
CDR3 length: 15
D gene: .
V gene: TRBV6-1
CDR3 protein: CASSPYILSQETQYF
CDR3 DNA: TGTGCCAGCAGTCCGTACATCCTTTCTCAAGAGACCCAGTACTTC

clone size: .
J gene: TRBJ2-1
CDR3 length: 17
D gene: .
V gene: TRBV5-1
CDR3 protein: CASSLEGGHTSYNEQFF
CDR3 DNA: TGCGCCAGCAGCTTGGAGGGGGGGCACACGTCCTACAATGAGCAGTTCTTC

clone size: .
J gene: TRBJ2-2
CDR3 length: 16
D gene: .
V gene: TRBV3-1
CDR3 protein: CASSRQPVANTGELFF
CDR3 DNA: TGTGCCAGCAGTCGACAGCCCGTCGCGAACACCGGGGAGCTGTTTTTT

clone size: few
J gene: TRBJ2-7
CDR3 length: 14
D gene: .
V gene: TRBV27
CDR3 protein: CASSLGGGGDEQYF
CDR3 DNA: TGTGCCAGCAGCCTGGGTGGAGGGGGGGACGAGCAGTACTTC

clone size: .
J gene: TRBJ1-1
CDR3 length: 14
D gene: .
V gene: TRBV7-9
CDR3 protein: CASSLEGRNTEAFF
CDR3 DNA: TGTGCCAGCAGCTTAGAAGGGAGGAACACTGAAGCTTTCTTT

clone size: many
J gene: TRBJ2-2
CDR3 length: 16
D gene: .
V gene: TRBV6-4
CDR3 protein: CASPPDRQTHTGELFF
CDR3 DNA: TGTGCCAGCCCTCCAGACCGACAAACACACACCGGGGAGCTGTTTTTT

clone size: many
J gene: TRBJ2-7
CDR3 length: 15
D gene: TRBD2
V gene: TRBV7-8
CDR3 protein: CASSLRREGGREQYF
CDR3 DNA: TGTGCCAGCAGCTTAAGGCGGGAGGGAGGGAGGGAGCAGTACTTC

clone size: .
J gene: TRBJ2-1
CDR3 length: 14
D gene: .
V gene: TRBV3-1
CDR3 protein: CASSQDLSGIEQFF
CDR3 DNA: TGTGCCAGCAGCCAAGATCTTTCGGGTATTGAGCAGTTCTTC

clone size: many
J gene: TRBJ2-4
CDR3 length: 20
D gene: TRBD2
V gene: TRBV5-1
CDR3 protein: CASSSVGRVVSRGAKNIQYF
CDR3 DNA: TGCGCCAGCAGCTCGGTGGGCAGGGTCGTGTCGCGGGGGGCCAAAAACATTCAGTACTTC

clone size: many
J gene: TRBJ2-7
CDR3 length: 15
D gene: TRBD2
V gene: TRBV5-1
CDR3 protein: CASSLLAGKTYEQYF
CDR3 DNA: TGCGCCAGCAGCTTACTAGCGGGGAAGACCTACGAGCAGTACTTC

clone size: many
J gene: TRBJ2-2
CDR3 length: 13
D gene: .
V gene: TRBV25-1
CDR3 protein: CAARRYETGELFF
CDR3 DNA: TGTGCCGCACGGCGGTACGAGACCGGGGAGCTGTTTTTT

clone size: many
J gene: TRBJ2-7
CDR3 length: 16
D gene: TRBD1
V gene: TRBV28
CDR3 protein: CASSFPSGGGSYEQYF
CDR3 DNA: TGTGCCAGCAGTTTCCCTTCAGGGGGCGGATCCTACGAGCAGTACTTC

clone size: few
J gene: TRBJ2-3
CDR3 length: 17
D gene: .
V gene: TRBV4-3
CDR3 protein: CASSQDPGPTGADTQYF
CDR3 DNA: TGCGCCAGCAGCCAGGATCCGGGACCCACTGGGGCAGATACGCAGTATTTT

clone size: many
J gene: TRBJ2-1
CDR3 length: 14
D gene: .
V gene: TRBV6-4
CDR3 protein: CASSEQGEYNEQFF
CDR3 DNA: TGTGCCAGCAGTGAACAGGGAGAATACAATGAGCAGTTCTTC

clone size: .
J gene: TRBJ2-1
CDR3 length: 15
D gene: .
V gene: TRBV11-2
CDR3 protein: CASSLVRENYNEQFF
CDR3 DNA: TGTGCCAGCAGCTTAGTAAGGGAGAACTACAATGAGCAGTTCTTC